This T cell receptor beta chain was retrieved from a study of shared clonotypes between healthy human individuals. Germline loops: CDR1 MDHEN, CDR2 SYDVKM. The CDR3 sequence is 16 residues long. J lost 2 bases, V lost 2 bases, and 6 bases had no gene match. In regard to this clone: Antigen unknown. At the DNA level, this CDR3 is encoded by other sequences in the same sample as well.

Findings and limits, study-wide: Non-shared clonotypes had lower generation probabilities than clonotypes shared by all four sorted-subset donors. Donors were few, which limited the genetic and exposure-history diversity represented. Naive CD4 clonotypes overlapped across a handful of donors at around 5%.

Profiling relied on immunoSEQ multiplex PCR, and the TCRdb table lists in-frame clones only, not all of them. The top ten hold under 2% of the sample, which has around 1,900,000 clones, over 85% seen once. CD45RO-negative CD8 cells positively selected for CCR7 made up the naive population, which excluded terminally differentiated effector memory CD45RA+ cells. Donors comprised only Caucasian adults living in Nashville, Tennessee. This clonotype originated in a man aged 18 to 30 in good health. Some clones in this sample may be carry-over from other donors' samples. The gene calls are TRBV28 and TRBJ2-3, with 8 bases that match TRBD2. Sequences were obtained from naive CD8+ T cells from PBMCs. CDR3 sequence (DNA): TGTGCCAGCAGTTTACTAGCGGGTGAGGTCACAGATACGCAGTATTTT. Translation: CASSLLAGEVTDTQYF.